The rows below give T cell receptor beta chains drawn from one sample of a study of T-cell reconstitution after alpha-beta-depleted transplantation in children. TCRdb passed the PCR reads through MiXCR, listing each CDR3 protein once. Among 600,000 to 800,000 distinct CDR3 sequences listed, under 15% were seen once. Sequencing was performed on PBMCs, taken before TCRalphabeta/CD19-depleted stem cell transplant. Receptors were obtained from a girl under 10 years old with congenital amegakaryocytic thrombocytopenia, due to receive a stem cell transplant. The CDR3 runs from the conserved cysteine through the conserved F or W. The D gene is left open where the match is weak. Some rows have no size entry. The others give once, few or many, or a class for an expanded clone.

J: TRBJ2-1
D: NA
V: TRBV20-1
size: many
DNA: TGCAGTGCTAGTTATGGGACATTCTACAATGAGCAGTTCTTC
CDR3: CSASYGTFYNEQFF

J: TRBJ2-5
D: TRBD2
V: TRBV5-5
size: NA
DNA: TGTGCCAGCAGCTTCCTGTTTGGTCTAGCGGGAGAGCAAGAGACCCAGTACTTC
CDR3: CASSFLFGLAGEQETQYF

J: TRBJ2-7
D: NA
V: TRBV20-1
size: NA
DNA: TGCAGTGCTAGACATCGCCGGGGATCCTACGAGCAGTACTTC
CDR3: CSARHRRGSYEQYF

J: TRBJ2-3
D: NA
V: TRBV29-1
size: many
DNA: TGCAGCGTTTACTCTAGCACAGATACGCAGTATTTT
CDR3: CSVYSSTDTQYF

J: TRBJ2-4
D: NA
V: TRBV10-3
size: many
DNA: TGTGCCATCAGTGACGGGTTAGACAAAAACATTCAGTACTTC
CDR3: CAISDGLDKNIQYF

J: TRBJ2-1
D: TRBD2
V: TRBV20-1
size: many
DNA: TGCAGTGCTGAGACTAGCGGGATCTCCTACAATGAGCAGTTCTTC
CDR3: CSAETSGISYNEQFF

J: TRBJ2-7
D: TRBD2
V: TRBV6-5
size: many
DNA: TGTGCCAGCAGTTACACCTCGCTAGCGGGAGGGCGTATAAGTAACGAGCAGTACTTC
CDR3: CASSYTSLAGGRISNEQYF

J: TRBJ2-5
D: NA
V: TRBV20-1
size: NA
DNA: TGCAGTGCTAGAGATCTCAGCCAAGAGACCCAGTCCTTC
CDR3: CSARDLSQETQSF

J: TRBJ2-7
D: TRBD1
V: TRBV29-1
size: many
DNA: TGCAGCGTTACTCCCCGACAGGGACCTATCTACGAGCAGTACTTC
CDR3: CSVTPRQGPIYEQYF

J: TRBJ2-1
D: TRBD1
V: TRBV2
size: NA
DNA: TGTGCCAGCAGTATTGACAGGGGAAATGAGCAGTTCTTC
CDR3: CASSIDRGNEQFF

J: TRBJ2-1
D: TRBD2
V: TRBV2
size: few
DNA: TGTGCCAGCAGTGGATGGGCTAGCGGCGCAATCAGCTCCTACAATGAGCAGTTCTTC
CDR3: CASSGWASGAISSYNEQFF

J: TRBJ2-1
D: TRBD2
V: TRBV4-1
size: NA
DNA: TGCGCCAGCAGCCGCCAAGAGGGACTAGCGGGAGCAGGCGAGCAGTTCTTC
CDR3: CASSRQEGLAGAGEQFF

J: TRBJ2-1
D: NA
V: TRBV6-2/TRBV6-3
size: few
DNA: TGTGCCAGCAGTTACTTAGGCAGCGTCCCTACCCTACTCTCCTACAATGAGCAGTTCTTC
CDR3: CASSYLGSVPTLLSYNEQFF

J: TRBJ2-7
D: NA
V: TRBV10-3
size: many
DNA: TGTGCCATCAGTGTGGAGGGCCTGCTGTACTTC
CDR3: CAISVEGLLYF

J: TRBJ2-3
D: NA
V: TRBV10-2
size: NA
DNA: TGCGCCAGCAGTGAGTCGGGCCCCGATACGCAGTATTTT
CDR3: CASSESGPDTQYF

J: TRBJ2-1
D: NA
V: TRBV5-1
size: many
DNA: TGCGCCAGCAGCACCGGGGAGTTGGTCTACAATGAGCAGTTCTTC
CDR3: CASSTGELVYNEQFF

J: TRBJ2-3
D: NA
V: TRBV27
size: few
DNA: TGTGCCAGCAGTTTCCCGGGCGGCGGGGATACGCAGTATTTT
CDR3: CASSFPGGGDTQYF

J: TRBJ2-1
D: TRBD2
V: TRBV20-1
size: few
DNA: TGCTGTGCTAGAGGTTTTGGGCTAGCGGGAGGTAGTTCCTACAATGAGCAGTTCTTC
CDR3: CCARGFGLAGGSSYNEQFF

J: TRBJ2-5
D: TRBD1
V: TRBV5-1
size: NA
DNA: TGCGCCAGCAACAGGGGACAGGGGGCTGAAGAGACCCAGTACTTC
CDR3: CASNRGQGAEETQYF

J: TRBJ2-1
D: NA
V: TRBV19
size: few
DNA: TGTGCCAGTTCGACGGGGGAAAATGAGCAGTTCTTC
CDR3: CASSTGENEQFF

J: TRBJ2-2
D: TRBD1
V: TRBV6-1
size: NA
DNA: TGTGCCAGCCGGGACAGGGGATACGCCGGGGAGCTGTTTTTT
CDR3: CASRDRGYAGELFF

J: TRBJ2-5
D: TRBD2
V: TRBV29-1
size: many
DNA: TGCAGCATTGAGGATGGTAGCGGGATAATAAGCGAGACCCAGTACTTC
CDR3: CSIEDGSGIISETQYF

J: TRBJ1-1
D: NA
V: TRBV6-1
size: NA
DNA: TGTGCCAGCAGTACCGGACCTAAATTGCTCTCGAACACTGAAGCTTTCTTT
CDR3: CASSTGPKLLSNTEAFF

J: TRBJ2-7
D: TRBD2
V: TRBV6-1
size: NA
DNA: TGTGCCAGCAGACAAACTAGCGGGAGGGTAACCTACGAGCAGTACTTC
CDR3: CASRQTSGRVTYEQYF

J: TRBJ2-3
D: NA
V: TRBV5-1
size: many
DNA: TGCGCCAGCAGCTTGGATGGGGATACGCAGTATTTT
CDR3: CASSLDGDTQYF

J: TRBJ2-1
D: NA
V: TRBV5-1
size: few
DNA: TGCGCCAGCAGCTGGAAAAACAATGAGCAGTTCTTC
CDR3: CASSWKNNEQFF

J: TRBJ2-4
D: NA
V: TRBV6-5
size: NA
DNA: TGTGCCAGCAGTTACTCGATGGAGGGGGGGCTAGCCAAAAACATTCAGTACTTC
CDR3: CASSYSMEGGLAKNIQYF

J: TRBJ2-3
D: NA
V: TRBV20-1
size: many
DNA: TGCAGTGCTCCCTCAGGGGAGGGTAACACAGATACGCAGTATTTT
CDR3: CSAPSGEGNTDTQYF

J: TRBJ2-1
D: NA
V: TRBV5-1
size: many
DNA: TGCGCCAGCAGCTTGTTGATGGGAGTTGGTGACTCCTACAATGAGCAGTTCTTC
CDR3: CASSLLMGVGDSYNEQFF

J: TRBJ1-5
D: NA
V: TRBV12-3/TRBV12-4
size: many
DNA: TGTGCCAGCAGTTTTATTAGCAATCAGCCCCAGCATTTT
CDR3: CASSFISNQPQHF

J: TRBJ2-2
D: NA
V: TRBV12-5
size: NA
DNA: TGTGCTAGTGGCCCCCGAGTCGGGGAGCTGTTTTTT
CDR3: CASGPRVGELFF

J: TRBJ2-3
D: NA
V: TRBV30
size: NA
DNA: TGTGCCTGGAGTGTACAGAACACAGATACGCAGTATTTT
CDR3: CAWSVQNTDTQYF

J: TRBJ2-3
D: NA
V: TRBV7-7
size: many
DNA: TGTGCCAGCAGCCGAAGACCCGGTAGCACAGATACGCAGTATTTT
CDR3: CASSRRPGSTDTQYF

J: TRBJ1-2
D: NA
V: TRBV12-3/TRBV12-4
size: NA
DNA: TGTGCCAGCAGTCCAAAAACCCCGTCTTGGAACTATGGCTACACCTTC
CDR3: CASSPKTPSWNYGYTF

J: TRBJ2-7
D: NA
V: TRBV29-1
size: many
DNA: TGCAGCGTTGAAGCCACTGCTCCCTACGAGCAGTACTTC
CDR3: CSVEATAPYEQYF

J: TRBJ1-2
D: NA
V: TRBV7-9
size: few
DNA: TGTGCCAGCAGCTTAGTATCTCTGCAGAACTATGGCTACACCTTC
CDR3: CASSLVSLQNYGYTF

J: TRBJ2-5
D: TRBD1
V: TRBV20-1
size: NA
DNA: TGCAGTGCCAGATCCAAACAGGGGGATCAAGAGACCCAGTACTTC
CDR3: CSARSKQGDQETQYF

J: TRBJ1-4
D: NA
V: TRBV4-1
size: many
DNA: TGCGCCAGCAGCCAAATTCCCGAAAAACTGTTTTTT
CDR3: CASSQIPEKLFF

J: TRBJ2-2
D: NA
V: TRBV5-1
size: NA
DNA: TGCGCCAGCAGCTCGACTACCCTCTCGACCGGGGAGCTGTTTTTT
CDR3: CASSSTTLSTGELFF

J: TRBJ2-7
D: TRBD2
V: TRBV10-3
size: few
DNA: TGTGCCATCAGTGAGGCCGGGACTAGCGGCTACGAGCAGTACTTC
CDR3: CAISEAGTSGYEQYF

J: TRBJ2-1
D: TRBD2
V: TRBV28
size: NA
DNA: TGTGCCAGCAGACCGGGAGGCCAACCCGAAGAGTTCTTC
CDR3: CASRPGGQPEEFF